One T cell receptor (beta chain) is described in this entry. The antigen is not known. This CDR3 is 16 amino acids long. Germline V gene data show CDR1 as SGHTS and CDR2 as YDEGEE. V shed 3 bases and J 8 bases; nucleotides not matched to a gene: 13. This sample is part of a study of shared clonotypes between healthy human individuals. Study-level findings and limits: The study drew on few donors, limiting represented genetic and exposure-history diversity.

Each PCR replicate from the sorted subsets contained roughly 210 ng DNA, which is roughly 33,000 T cell genomes. Repertoires were generated with immunoSEQ multiplex PCR, while TCRdb's copy carries only in-frame clones and drops some. The sample contains 800,000 to 1,200,000 clones, roughly 74% of which appear only once. This sequence joins TRBV5-8 and TRBJ1-5, with 8 bases aligning to TRBD1. Sequences were obtained from memory CD4+ T cells from PBMCs. Subset reported: CD45RA-negative fraction. The receptor comes from a man between 18 and 35 years old in good health. Some clones in this sample may be carry-over from other donors' samples. CDR3 nucleotide sequence: TGTGCCAGCAGCTCCAGGACAGGGAAGGTATCTAAGCCCCAGCATTTT. It codes for CASSSRTGKVSKPQHF.